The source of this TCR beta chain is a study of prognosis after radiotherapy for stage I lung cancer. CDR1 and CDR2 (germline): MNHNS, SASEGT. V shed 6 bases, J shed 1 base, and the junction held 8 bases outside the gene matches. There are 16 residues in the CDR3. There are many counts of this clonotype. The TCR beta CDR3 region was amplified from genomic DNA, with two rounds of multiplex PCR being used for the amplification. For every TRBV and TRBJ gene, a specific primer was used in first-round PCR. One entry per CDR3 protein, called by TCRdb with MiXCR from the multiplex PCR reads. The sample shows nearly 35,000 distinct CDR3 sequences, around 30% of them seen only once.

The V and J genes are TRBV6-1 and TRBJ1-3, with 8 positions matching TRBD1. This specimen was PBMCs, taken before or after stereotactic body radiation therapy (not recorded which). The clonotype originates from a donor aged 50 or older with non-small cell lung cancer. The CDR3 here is CASSPRQGSSGNTIYF. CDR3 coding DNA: TGTGCCAGCAGCCCTCGACAGGGGTCTTCTGGAAACACCATATATTTT.